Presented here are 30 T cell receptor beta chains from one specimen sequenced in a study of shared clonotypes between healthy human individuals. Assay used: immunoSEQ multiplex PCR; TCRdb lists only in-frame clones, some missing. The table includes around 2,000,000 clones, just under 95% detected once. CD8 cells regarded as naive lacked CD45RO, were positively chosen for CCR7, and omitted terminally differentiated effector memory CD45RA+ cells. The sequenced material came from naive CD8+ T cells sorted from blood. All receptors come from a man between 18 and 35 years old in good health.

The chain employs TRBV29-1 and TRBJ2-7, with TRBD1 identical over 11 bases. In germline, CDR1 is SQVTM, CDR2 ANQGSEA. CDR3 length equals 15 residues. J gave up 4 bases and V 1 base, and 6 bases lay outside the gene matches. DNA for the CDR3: TGCAGCGTTGAAGTGGGGACAGGGGGTATTTACGAGCAGTACTTC. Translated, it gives CSVEVGTGGIYEQYF.

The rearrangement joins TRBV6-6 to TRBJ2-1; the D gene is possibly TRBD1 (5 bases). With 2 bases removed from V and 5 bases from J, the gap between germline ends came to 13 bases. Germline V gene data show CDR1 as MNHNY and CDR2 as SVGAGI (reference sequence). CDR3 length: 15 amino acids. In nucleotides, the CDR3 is TGTGCCAGCAGTTACCGCCAGGGAAGGAACAATGAGCAGTTCTTC. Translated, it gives CASSYRQGRNNEQFF.

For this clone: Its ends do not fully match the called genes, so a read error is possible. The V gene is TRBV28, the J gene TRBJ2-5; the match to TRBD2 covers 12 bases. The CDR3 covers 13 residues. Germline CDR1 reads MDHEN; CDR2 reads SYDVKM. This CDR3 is CASSVRLAGEGDF. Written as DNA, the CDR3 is TGTGCCAGCAGCGTCCGACTAGCGGGGGAGGGGGACTTC.

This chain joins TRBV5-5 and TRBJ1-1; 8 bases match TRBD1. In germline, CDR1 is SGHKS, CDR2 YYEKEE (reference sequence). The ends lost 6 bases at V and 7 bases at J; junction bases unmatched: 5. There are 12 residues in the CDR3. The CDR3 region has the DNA TGTGCCAGCACCGGCACAGGGGGTGAAGCTTTCTTT. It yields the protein CASTGTGGEAFF.

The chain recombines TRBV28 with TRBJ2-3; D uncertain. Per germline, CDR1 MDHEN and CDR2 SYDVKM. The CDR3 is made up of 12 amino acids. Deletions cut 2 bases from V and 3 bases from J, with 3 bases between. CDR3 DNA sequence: TGTGCCAGCAGTTTAATGACAGATACGCAGTATTTT. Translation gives CASSLMTDTQYF.

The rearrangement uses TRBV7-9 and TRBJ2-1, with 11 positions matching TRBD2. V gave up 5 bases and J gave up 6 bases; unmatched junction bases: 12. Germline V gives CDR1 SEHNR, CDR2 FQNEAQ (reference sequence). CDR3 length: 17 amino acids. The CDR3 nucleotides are TGTGCCAGCAGCCCAACCGGGCTACTAGCGGGGGTCAATGAGCAGTTCTTC. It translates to CASSPTGLLAGVNEQFF.

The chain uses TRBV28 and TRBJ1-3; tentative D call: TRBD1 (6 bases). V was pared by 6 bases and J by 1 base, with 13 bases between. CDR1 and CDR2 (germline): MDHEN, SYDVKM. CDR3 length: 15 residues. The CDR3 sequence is CASSQYRESGNTIYF. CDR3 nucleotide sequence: TGTGCCAGCAGCCAATACAGGGAGTCTGGAAACACCATATATTTT.

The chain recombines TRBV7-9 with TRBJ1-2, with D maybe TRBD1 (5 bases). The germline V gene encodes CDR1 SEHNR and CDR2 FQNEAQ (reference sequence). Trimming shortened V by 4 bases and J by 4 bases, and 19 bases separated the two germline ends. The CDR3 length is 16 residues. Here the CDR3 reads CASSSGTASVSYGYTF. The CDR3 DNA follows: TGTGCCAGCAGCTCTGGGACGGCGTCGGTTAGCTATGGCTACACCTTC.

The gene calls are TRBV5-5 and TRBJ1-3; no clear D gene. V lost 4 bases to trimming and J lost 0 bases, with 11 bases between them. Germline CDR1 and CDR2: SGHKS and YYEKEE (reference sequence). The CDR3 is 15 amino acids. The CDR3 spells CASSLDGLSGNTIYF. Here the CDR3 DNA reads TGTGCCAGCAGCCTAGACGGCCTCTCTGGAAACACCATATATTTT.

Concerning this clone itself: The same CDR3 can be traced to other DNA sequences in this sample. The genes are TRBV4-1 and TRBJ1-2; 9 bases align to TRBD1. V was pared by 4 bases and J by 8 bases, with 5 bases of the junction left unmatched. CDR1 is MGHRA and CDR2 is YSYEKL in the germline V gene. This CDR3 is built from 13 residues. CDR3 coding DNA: TGCGCCAGCAGCCTCCGACAGGGGGAGGGCTACACCTTC. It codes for CASSLRQGEGYTF.

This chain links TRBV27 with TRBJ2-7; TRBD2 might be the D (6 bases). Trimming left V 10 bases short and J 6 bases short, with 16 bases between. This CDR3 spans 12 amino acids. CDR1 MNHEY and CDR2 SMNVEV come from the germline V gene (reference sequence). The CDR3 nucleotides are TGTGCCATAACGGGACTCATGGGCGAGCAGTACTTC. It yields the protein CAITGLMGEQYF.

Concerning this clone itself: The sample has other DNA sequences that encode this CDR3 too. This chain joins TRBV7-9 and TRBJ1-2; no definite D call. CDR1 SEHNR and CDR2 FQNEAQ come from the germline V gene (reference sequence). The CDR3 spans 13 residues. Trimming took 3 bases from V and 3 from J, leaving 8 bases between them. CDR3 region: CASSLAGDYGYTF. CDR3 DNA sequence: TGTGCCAGCAGCTTGGCAGGTGACTATGGCTACACCTTC.

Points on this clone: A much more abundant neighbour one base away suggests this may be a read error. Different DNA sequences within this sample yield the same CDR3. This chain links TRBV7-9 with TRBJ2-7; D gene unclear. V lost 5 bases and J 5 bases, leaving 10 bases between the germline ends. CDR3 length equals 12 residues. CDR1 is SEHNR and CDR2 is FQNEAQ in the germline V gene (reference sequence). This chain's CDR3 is CASSPGGDEQYF. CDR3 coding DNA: TGTGCCAGCAGCCCCGGTGGGGACGAGCAGTACTTC.

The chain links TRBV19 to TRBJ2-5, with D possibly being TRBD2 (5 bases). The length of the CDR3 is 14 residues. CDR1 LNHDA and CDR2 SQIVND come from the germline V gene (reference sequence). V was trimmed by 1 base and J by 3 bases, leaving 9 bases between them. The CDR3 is CASSIGTGEETQYF. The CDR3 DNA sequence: TGTGCCAGTAGTATAGGGACCGGGGAAGAGACCCAGTACTTC.

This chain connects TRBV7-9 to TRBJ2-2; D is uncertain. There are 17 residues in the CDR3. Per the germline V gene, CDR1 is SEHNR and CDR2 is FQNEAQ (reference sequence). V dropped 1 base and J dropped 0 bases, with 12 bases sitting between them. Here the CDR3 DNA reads TGTGCCAGCAGCTTAGATTACGGCGGAGCGAACACCGGGGAGCTGTTTTTT. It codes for CASSLDYGGANTGELFF.

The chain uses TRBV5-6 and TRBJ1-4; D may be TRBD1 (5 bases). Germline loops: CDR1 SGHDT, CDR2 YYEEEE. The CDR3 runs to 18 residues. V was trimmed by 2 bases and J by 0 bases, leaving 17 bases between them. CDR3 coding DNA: TGTGCCAGCAGCTTAGGGGACCTCTTCTCCGCAACTAATGAAAAACTGTTTTTT. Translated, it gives CASSLGDLFSATNEKLFF.

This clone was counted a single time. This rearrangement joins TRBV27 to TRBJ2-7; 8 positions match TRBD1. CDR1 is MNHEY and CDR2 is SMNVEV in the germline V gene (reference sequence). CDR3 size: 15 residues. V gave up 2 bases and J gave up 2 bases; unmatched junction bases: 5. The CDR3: CASSLTWDRTYEQYF. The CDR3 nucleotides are TGTGCCAGCAGTTTAACCTGGGACAGGACCTACGAGCAGTACTTC.

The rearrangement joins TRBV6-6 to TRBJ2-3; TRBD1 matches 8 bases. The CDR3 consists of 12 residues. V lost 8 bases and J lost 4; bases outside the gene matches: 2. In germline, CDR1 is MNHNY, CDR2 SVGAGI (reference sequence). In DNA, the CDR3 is TGTGCCAGCGGACAGGGAGCAGATACGCAGTATTTT. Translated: CASGQGADTQYF.

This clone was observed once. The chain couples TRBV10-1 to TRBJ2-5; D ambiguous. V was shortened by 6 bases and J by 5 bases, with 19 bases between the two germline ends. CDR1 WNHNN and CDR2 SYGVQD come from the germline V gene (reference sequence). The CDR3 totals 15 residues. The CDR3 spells CASSEVEDPRETQYF. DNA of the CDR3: TGCGCCAGCAGCGAGGTAGAGGACCCGAGGGAGACCCAGTACTTC.

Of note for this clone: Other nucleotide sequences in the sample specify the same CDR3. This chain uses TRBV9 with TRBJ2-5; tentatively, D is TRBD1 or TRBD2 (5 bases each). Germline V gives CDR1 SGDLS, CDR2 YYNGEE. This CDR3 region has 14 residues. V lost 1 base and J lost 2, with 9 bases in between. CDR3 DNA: TGTGCCAGCAGCGTAACCGGGACGCAAGAGACCCAGTACTTC. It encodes CASSVTGTQETQYF.

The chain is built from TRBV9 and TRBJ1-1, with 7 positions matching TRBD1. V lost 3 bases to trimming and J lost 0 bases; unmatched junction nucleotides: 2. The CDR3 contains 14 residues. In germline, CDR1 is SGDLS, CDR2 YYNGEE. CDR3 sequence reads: CASSAGQMNTEAFF. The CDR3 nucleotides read TGTGCCAGCAGCGCGGGACAGATGAACACTGAAGCTTTCTTT.

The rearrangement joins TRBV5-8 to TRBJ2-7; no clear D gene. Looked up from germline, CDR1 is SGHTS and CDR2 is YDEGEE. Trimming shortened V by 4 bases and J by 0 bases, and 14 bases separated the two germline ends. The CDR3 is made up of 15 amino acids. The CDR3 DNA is TGTGCCAGCAGCCTTACTACTGAGAGCTCCTACGAGCAGTACTTC. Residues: CASSLTTESSYEQYF.

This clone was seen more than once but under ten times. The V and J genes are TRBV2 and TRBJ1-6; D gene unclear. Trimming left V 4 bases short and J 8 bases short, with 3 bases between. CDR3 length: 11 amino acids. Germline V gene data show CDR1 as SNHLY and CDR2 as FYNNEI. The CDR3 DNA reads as TGTGCCAGCAGTGCTGATTCACCCCTCCACTTT. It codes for CASSADSPLHF.

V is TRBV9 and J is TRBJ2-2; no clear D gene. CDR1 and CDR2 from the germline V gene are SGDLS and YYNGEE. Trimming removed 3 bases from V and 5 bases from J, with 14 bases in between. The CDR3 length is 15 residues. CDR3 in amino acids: CASSDPRIPTGELFF. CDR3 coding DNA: TGTGCCAGCAGCGATCCACGGATACCTACCGGGGAGCTGTTTTTT.

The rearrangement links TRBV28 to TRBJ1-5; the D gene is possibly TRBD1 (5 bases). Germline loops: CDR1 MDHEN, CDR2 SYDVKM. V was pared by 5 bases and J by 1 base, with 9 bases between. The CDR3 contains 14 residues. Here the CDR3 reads CASSMTVSNQPQHF. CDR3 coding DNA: TGTGCCAGCAGTATGACAGTAAGCAATCAGCCCCAGCATTTT. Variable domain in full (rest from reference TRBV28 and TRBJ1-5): DVKVTQSSRYLVKRTGEKVFLECVQDMDHENMFWYRQDPGLGLRLIYFSYDVKMKEKGDIPEGYSVSREKKERFSLILESASTNQTSMYLCASSMTVSNQPQHFGDGTRLSIL.

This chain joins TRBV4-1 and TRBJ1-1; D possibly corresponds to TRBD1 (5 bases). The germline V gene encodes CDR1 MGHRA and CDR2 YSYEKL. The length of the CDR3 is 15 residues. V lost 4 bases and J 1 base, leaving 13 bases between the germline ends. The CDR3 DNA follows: TGCGCCAGCAGCCCCGCAGGGTCCGGGAACACTGAAGCTTTCTTT. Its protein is CASSPAGSGNTEAFF.

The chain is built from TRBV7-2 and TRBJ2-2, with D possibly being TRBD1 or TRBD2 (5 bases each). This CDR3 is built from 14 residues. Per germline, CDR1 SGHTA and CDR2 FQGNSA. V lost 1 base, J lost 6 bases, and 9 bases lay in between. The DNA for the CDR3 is TGTGCCAGCAGCTTAGAAGGGACCTCCGGGGAGCTGTTTTTT. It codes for CASSLEGTSGELFF.

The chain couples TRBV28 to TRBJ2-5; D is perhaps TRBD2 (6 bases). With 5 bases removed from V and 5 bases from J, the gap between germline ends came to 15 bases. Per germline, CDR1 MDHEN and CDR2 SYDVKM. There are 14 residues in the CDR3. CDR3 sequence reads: CASSAEGGGETQYF. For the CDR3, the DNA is TGTGCCAGCAGTGCGGAGGGTGGAGGGGAGACCCAGTACTTC.

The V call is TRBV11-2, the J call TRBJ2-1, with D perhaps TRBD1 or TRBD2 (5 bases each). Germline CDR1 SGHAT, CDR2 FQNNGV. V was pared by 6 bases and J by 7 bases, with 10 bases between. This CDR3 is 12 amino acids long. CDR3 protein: CASRAGANEQFF. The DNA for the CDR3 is TGTGCCAGCAGGGCCGGGGCGAATGAGCAGTTCTTC.

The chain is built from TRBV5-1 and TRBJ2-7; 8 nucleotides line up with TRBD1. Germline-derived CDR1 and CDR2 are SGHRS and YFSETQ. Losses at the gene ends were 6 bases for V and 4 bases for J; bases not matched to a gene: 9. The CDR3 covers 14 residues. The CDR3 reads CASTPGQGLYEQYF. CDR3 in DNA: TGCGCCAGCACCCCCGGACAGGGCCTTTACGAGCAGTACTTC.